The 15 T cell receptor beta chains below come from one sample, sequenced in a study of T cells of healthy individuals. MiXCR, applied by TCRdb to the 5' RACE reads, yields one record per CDR3 protein. Of about 100,000 distinct CDR3 sequences in the sample, approximately 15% were seen once. These receptors all come from a human donor in good health.

This clonotype was seen repeatedly, ten times or more. The V gene is TRBV4-2, the J gene TRBJ2-7; 11 nucleotides match TRBD1. The V segment lost 0 bases and the J segment 1 base; nucleotides outside the gene matches: 5. The CDR3 length is 17 residues. Germline V gene data show CDR1 as LGHNA and CDR2 as YNFKEQ. CDR3 bases: TGTGCCAGCAGCCAAGAAAGGGGGGACAGGGGGTCCTACGAGCAGTACTTC. Translation: CASSQERGDRGSYEQYF.

This chain joins TRBV21-1 and TRBJ2-3; TRBD2 reflects the table's D call only, with no check against the DNA. TRBV21-1 is an annotated pseudogene. This CDR3 contains 12 residues. The chain's CDR3 is CARARETDTQYF. The CDR3 nucleotides are TGTGCCAGGGCGCGGGAAACTGATACGCAGTATTTT.

This rearrangement joins TRBV7-2 to TRBJ1-6; D is undetermined. V shed 5 bases and J shed 10 bases, with 9 bases lying between them. Germline V lookup: CDR1 SGHTA, CDR2 FQGNSA. This CDR3 spans 12 amino acids. The CDR3 protein is CASSLSGSPLHF. The CDR3, as DNA: TGTGCCAGCAGCCTTTCTGGCTCACCCCTCCACTTT.

This clonotype was counted only a few times. The CDR3 reads CAISVAGGGYTF. In DNA form, the CDR3 reads TGTGCCATCAGTGTCGCAGGGGGTGGCTACACCTTC. This rearrangement joins TRBV10-3 to TRBJ1-2, with 7 bases matching TRBD1. The CDR3 has 12 residues. Unmatched junction bases numbered 3, after V lost 4 bases and J lost 7 bases. The germline gives CDR1 ENHRY, CDR2 SYGVKD.

This clonotype was seen at least ten times. This sequence joins TRBV29-1 and TRBJ2-1; 7 bases agree with TRBD2. V shed 7 bases, J shed 10 bases, and the junction held 19 bases outside the gene matches. The germline CDR1 and CDR2 sequences are SQVTM and ANQGSEA. The CDR3 totals 15 residues. The DNA for the CDR3 is TGCAGCGCCGATCCCAGGACTAGAGGGGATTCAGAGCAGTTCTTC. As protein: CSADPRTRGDSEQFF.

This chain connects TRBV20-1 to TRBJ2-3; the D gene is possibly TRBD1 (6 bases). The V and J ends lost 6 bases and 4 bases respectively, with 17 bases between them. Germline lookup yields CDR1 DFQATT and CDR2 SNEGSKA (reference sequence). There are 14 residues in the CDR3. The CDR3 DNA reads as TGCAGTGCCCCGGGGTGGGGGCGCGCAGATACGCAGTATTTT. Its protein is CSAPGWGRADTQYF.

This rearrangement joins TRBV4-3 to TRBJ1-2, with D hard to call. The germline V gene has CDR1 LGHNA and CDR2 YSLEER. The ends were cut back, 0 bases at V and 6 bases at J, with 11 bases in the middle. The length of the CDR3 is 14 residues. Here the CDR3 DNA reads TGCGCCAGCAGCCAAGATGGCCCGGAGGATGGCTACACCTTC. It yields the protein CASSQDGPEDGYTF.

The rearrangement uses TRBV9 and TRBJ2-5; D might be TRBD1 (6 bases). Trimming took off 3 bases at V and 3 bases at J, with 9 bases between the two ends. This CDR3 region has 13 residues. Germline CDR1 SGDLS, CDR2 YYNGEE. In DNA form, the CDR3 reads TGTGCCAGCAGCGGAGGACAGAAAGAGACCCAGTACTTC. Translated, it gives CASSGGQKETQYF.

This clonotype occurred a few times. This chain uses TRBV20-1 with TRBJ2-5, with 7 bases identical to TRBD1. The CDR3 runs to 13 residues. Trimming at V came to 3 bases and at J to 2 bases, leaving 3 bases not matched to a gene. CDR1 is DFQATT and CDR2 is SNEGSKA in the germline V gene (reference sequence). CDR3 DNA: TGCAGTGCTAGCGGGACAGCTCAAGAGACCCAGTACTTC. This codes for CSASGTAQETQYF.

This chain joins TRBV5-1 and TRBJ2-2, with TRBD2 identical over 11 bases. V dropped 1 base and J dropped 6; count of bases not matched to a gene: 5. Germline V gene lookup returns CDR1 SGHRS and CDR2 YFSETQ. The CDR3 has 16 residues. CDR3 region: CASSLKTSGTSGELFF. The CDR3 DNA reads as TGCGCCAGCAGCTTGAAGACTAGCGGGACCTCCGGGGAGCTGTTTTTT. The entire variable domain, with the rest obtained from reference TRBV5-1 and TRBJ2-2, is as follows: KAGVTQTPRYLIKTRGQQVTLSCSPISGHRSVSWYQQTPGQGLQFLFEYFSETQRNKGNFPGRFSGRQFSNSRSEMNVSTLELGDSALYLCASSLKTSGTSGELFFGEGSRLTVL.

This clonotype has only a few counts. V usage is TRBV15 and J usage is TRBJ1-5; the D gene is possibly TRBD1 (6 bases). V gave up 8 bases and J gave up 4 bases, with 15 bases separating them. The CDR3 runs to 14 residues. Germline CDR1 and CDR2: LNHNV and YYDKDF (reference sequence). CDR3 DNA: TGTGCCACCGGGGGCATAATAGGTAATCAGCCCCAGCATTTT. Protein sequence: CATGGIIGNQPQHF.

This clonotype was picked up a small number of times. The chain is built from TRBV29-1 and TRBJ1-1; D gene unclear. This CDR3 comprises 11 residues. Between the trimmed V and J ends, which lost 3 bases and 8 bases, there was a span of 10 bases. Per the germline V gene, CDR1 is SQVTM and CDR2 is ANQGSEA. CDR3 protein: CSVDPGREAFF. The CDR3, as DNA: TGCAGCGTTGACCCAGGACGCGAAGCTTTCTTT.

This clonotype was counted only a few times. The chain has TRBV6-2 or TRBV6-3 and TRBJ2-7; D perhaps matches TRBD1 (5 bases). Trimming took off 10 bases at V and 4 bases at J, with 14 bases between the two ends. The CDR3 sequence is 12 residues long. From germline, CDR1 is MNHEY and CDR2 SVGEGT. CDR3 nucleotide sequence: TGTGCCACTACAGGACACCTATACGAGCAGTACTTC. It translates to CATTGHLYEQYF.

This clonotype has more than one count but fewer than ten. The chain recombines TRBV6-5 with TRBJ2-3; possibly TRBD1 or TRBD2 for D (6 bases each). Between the trimmed V and J ends, which lost 3 bases and 4 bases, there was a span of 11 bases. Germline CDR1 is MNHEY and CDR2 is SVGAGI. The CDR3 extends over 14 amino acids. The CDR3 is CASSYGGTPDTQYF. The CDR3 DNA sequence: TGTGCCAGCAGTTATGGGGGGACACCAGATACGCAGTATTTT.

V usage is TRBV28 and J usage is TRBJ1-2; D not certain. Germline CDR1 reads MDHEN; CDR2 reads SYDVKM. The CDR3 sequence is 14 residues long. Trimming stripped 5 bases from V and 8 bases from J, with 18 bases between. CDR3 in DNA: TGTGCCAGCAGTACCCAAGGCTCACTCGGAGGCTACACCTTC. It specifies CASSTQGSLGGYTF.